The 18 T cell receptor beta chains reported below all come from one sample, sequenced in a study of vaccination and CD4 T cells after COVID-19. With the Oncomine TCR Beta short-read assay, DNA from cultured CD4+ T cells was sequenced. TCRdb reprocessed the PCR reads via MiXCR and lists one record per CDR3 protein. The table shows roughly 16,000 distinct CDR3 sequences, with around three quarters occurring only once. Their antigens remain unidentified. Specified treatment: approximately nine-day PBMC culture with coronavirus spike peptide pools or control peptides (ViraFEST assay). The sample comprised CD4+ T cells from blood, cultured in vitro. These receptors originate from a human donor who had recovered from COVID-19.

The genes are TRBV27 and TRBJ2-1; 9 nucleotides line up with TRBD2. V lost 4 bases, J lost 10 bases, and 11 bases stayed unmatched. CDR1 and CDR2 (germline): MNHEY, SMNVEV (reference sequence). The length of the CDR3 is 15 residues. The CDR3 DNA reads TGTGCCAGCAGTTATTTAGCGGGAGATGGGACGGAGCAGTTCTTC. Translated: CASSYLAGDGTEQFF.

There are a few counts of this clonotype. The chain recombines TRBV7-9 with TRBJ2-2, with 11 bases lining up with TRBD2. Germline trimming cut 7 bases from V and 1 base from J; bases unmatched to any gene: 5. Germline CDR1 SEHNR, CDR2 FQNEAQ (reference sequence). CDR3 length: 16 amino acids. CDR3 in DNA: TGTGCCAGCACAGGGACTAGCGGTTTGAACACCGGGGAGCTGTTTTTT. It codes for CASTGTSGLNTGELFF. Combining the CDR3 with reference TRBV7-9 and TRBJ2-2 gives the whole variable domain DTGVSQNPRHKITKRGQNVTFRCDPISEHNRLYWYRQTLGQGPEFLTYFQNEAQLEKSRLLSDRFSAERPKGSFSTLEIQRTEQGDSAMYLCASTGTSGLNTGELFFGEGSRLTVL.

The chain employs TRBV7-2 and TRBJ2-2; maybe TRBD1 (5 bases). The CDR3 consists of 14 residues. Trimming took off 4 bases at V and 6 bases at J, with 12 bases between the two ends. Germline V lookup: CDR1 SGHTA, CDR2 FQGNSA. The CDR3 is CASSSGLRAGELFF. The CDR3 region has the DNA TGTGCCAGCAGCTCAGGGCTGCGCGCCGGGGAGCTGTTTTTT.

The V call is TRBV28, the J call TRBJ1-5; no clear D. The germline CDR1 and CDR2 sequences are MDHEN and SYDVKM. The CDR3 is 15 amino acids. Trimming shortened V by 3 bases and J by 1 base, and 10 bases separated the two germline ends. The CDR3 coding sequence is TGTGCCAGCAGTTTGGCCTACCTCAGCAATCAGCCCCAGCATTTT. It yields the protein CASSLAYLSNQPQHF. The full variable domain, in which reference TRBV28 and TRBJ1-5 provide the parts outside the CDR3, is DVKVTQSSRYLVKRTGEKVFLECVQDMDHENMFWYRQDPGLGLRLIYFSYDVKMKEKGDIPEGYSVSREKKERFSLILESASTNQTSMYLCASSLAYLSNQPQHFGDGTRLSIL.

The genes are TRBV15 and TRBJ1-5; maybe TRBD1 (5 bases). There are 13 residues in the CDR3. V dropped 7 bases and J dropped 9 bases, with 16 bases sitting between them. Germline loops: CDR1 LNHNV, CDR2 YYDKDF (reference sequence). CDR3 region: CATTGGVFPPQHF. In DNA, the CDR3 is TGTGCCACCACCGGAGGGGTGTTTCCGCCCCAGCATTTT.

The gene calls are TRBV6-5 and TRBJ2-5; D could derive from TRBD1 or TRBD2 (6 bases each). V shed 0 bases and J shed 7 bases, with 18 bases lying between them. This CDR3 region has 16 residues. Per germline, CDR1 MNHEY and CDR2 SVGAGI. In nucleotides, the CDR3 is TGTGCCAGCAGTTACTCGGGTGGTGGGGGGCTAGTGACCCAGTACTTC. Its protein product is CASSYSGGGGLVTQYF.

This chain uses TRBV5-1 with TRBJ1-2; no reliable D call. The V end was cut by 0 bases, the J end by 8 bases, with 8 bases between. CDR3 length: 12 residues. Germline V gene sequence: CDR1 SGHRS, CDR2 YFSETQ. The CDR3 DNA is TGCGCCAGCAGCTTGGGTGTGATGGGCTACACCTTC. This sequence encodes CASSLGVMGYTF.

J is TRBJ1-5 and V is TRBV6-5, with D unclear. The CDR3 consists of 14 residues. The germline gives CDR1 MNHEY, CDR2 SVGAGI. V lost 0 bases and J lost 2, with 5 bases in between. CDR3 nucleotides: TGTGCCAGCAGTTACTCAAAAGGCAATCAGCCCCAGCATTTT. This codes for CASSYSKGNQPQHF.

The gene calls are TRBV19 and TRBJ1-3, with unresolved D. The CDR3 contains 13 residues. V dropped 6 bases and J dropped 0 bases, with 6 bases sitting between them. Germline CDR1 LNHDA, CDR2 SQIVND (reference sequence). The CDR3 loop reads CASRRVSGNTIYF. CDR3 sequence (DNA): TGTGCCAGTAGGAGGGTCTCTGGAAACACCATATATTTT.

There are a few counts of this clonotype. The chain is built from TRBV6-1 and TRBJ1-2, with 7 positions matching TRBD1. J gave up 8 bases and V 8 bases, and 11 bases lay outside the gene matches. CDR1 and CDR2 (germline): MNHNS, SASEGT. The CDR3 has 13 residues. As DNA, the CDR3 is TGTGCCAGCTCCGAACAGGGGCCCCGGGGCTACACCTTC. Translated: CASSEQGPRGYTF.

This chain joins TRBV6-2 or TRBV6-3 and TRBJ1-2; D call uncertain. Per germline, CDR1 MNHEY and CDR2 SVGEGT. V was trimmed by 4 bases and J by 4 bases, leaving 16 bases between them. The CDR3 has 15 residues. Here the CDR3 DNA reads TGTGCCAGCAGTTCAGCAAGGGCGGATACCTATGGCTACACCTTC. It translates to CASSSARADTYGYTF.

The V call is TRBV9, the J call TRBJ2-3; D is possibly TRBD2 (6 bases). The V and J ends lost 4 bases and 1 base respectively, with 10 bases between them. The CDR3 runs to 14 residues. Germline V CDR1 and CDR2: SGDLS, YYNGEE. CDR3 region: CASSWDSGTDTQYF. The CDR3 DNA follows: TGTGCCAGCAGCTGGGACTCCGGCACAGATACGCAGTATTTT.

The chain employs TRBV18 and TRBJ1-5, with D unclear. The germline CDR1 and CDR2 sequences are KGHSH and LQKENI. Trimming took 6 bases from V and 0 from J, leaving 9 bases between them. CDR3 size: 14 residues. The chain's CDR3 is CASSAHPSNQPQHF. CDR3 nucleotides: TGTGCCAGCTCTGCCCACCCTAGCAATCAGCCCCAGCATTTT. Full variable domain (remainder filled in from reference TRBV18 and TRBJ1-5): NAGVMQNPRHLVRRRGQEARLRCSPMKGHSHVYWYRQLPEEGLKFMVYLQKENIIDESGMPKERFSAEFPKEGPSILRIQQVVRGDSAAYFCASSAHPSNQPQHFGDGTRLSIL.

The V call is TRBV14, the J call TRBJ2-4; possibly TRBD1 or TRBD2 for D (5 bases each). CDR1 is SGHDN, CDR2 FVKESK, per germline. V lost 0 bases, J lost 7 bases, and 10 bases lay in between. The CDR3 loop spans 14 amino acids. The CDR3 sequence is CASSQELGTNIQYF. CDR3 sequence (DNA): TGTGCCAGCAGCCAAGAGCTGGGGACGAACATTCAGTACTTC.

This chain links TRBV10-3 with TRBJ2-1; 12 bases map to TRBD2. The junction had 16 bases not matched to a gene; V was cut back by 6 bases and J by 7 bases. Germline CDR1 ENHRY, CDR2 SYGVKD. The CDR3 sequence is 18 residues long. CDR3 nucleotide sequence: TGTGCCATCAGCCCGCACTCTAGCGGGAGGGTCGTATCTAATGAGCAGTTCTTC. It yields the protein CAISPHSSGRVVSNEQFF.

The CDR3, as DNA: TGTGCCAGCAGCGTTACTGGGACGAGCAATGAAAAACTGTTTTTT. Translating it yields CASSVTGTSNEKLFF. The chain links TRBV6-1 to TRBJ1-4; D possibly corresponds to TRBD1 (5 bases). This CDR3 is 15 amino acids long. Germline lookup yields CDR1 MNHNS and CDR2 SASEGT. Trimming took off 6 bases at V and 5 bases at J, with 16 bases between the two ends.

The table lists this clonotype with a count of one. CDR3 bases: TGTGCCAGCACGGCCGGCACTGAAGCTTTCTTT. The encoded protein is CASTAGTEAFF. J is TRBJ1-1 and V is TRBV6-1; no clear D gene. Trimming pared 7 bases from V and 4 bases from J, leaving 7 bases between. Germline V gene sequence: CDR1 MNHNS, CDR2 SASEGT. This CDR3 spans 11 amino acids.

This sequence joins TRBV7-9 and TRBJ2-1, with TRBD1 identical over 12 bases. Germline CDR1 is SEHNR and CDR2 is FQNEAQ (reference sequence). The CDR3 extends over 16 amino acids. J gave up 7 bases and V 5 bases, and 9 bases lay outside the gene matches. The CDR3 spells CASSTIPGQGANEQFF. DNA for the CDR3: TGTGCCAGCAGCACGATTCCGGGACAGGGGGCAAATGAGCAGTTCTTC.